A single TCR beta chain is shown here with its context. The antigen remains undetermined. This specimen belongs to a study of PD-1 blockade in classical Hodgkin lymphoma. Regarding the study as a whole: The baseline diversity of complete responders showed similarity to that of newly diagnosed patients. Newly diagnosed patients reportedly had lower baseline TCR diversity than healthy donors.

This CDR3 comprises 11 residues. Germline V gives CDR1 SGHDN, CDR2 FVKESK. V was pared by 1 base and J by 6 bases, with 3 bases between. Profiled with immunoSEQ multiplex PCR; TCRdb holds only in-frame clones, not every one. The sample has fewer than 30,000 clones, around 80% seen once. In every patient, relapse followed autologous stem cell transplantation, while exposure to brentuximab vedotin differed. This clonotype originated in a human donor with classical Hodgkin lymphoma. This chain uses TRBV14 with TRBJ2-5; D gene unclear. Here the sequenced sample was peripheral blood mononuclear cells (PBMCs), taken before the second cycle of nivolumab. The CDR3 region is CASSQAQTQYF. Written as DNA, the CDR3 is TGTGCCAGCAGCCAAGCCCAGACCCAGTACTTC.